Many counts were recorded for the clone carrying this T cell receptor (beta chain). What it binds is not known. This sample was included in a study of regulatory T cells in long-lasting Graves disease. Time point noted: newly diagnosed GD, antithyroid drugs for less than 3 months. Construction of the TCR library relied on RNA isolated from PBMCs. The collection involved drawing about 8.2 milliliters of peripheral blood into EDTA tubes. Germline CDR1 reads DFQATT; CDR2 reads SNEGSKA (reference sequence). The V gene lost 2 bases and the J gene lost 10 bases, with 14 bases spanning the gap. The CDR3 has 12 amino acids. Library construction for TCR beta used iRepertoire HTBI primers and Arm-PCR of CDR3 regions. Original processing methods: Identification across samples found 62 TRBV and 11 to 15 TRBJ segments. MiXCR, run by TCRdb on the multiplex PCR reads, gives a single entry per CDR3 protein. V and J calls and clone size were set by TCRdb, not the authors. Here the sample spans 360,000 or so distinct CDR3 sequences, roughly 17% being singletons.

Overall study results and limits: Blood alone, not thyroid tissue, was studied.

These same data were also listed under a study on T cells in Graves' hyperthyroidism and ophthalmopathy.

This clonotype was obtained from a man aged 35-49 years with Graves disease. This specimen consisted of peripheral blood mononuclear cells (PBMCs), obtained at new diagnosis, from a patient treated with antithyroid drugs. V usage is TRBV20-1 and J usage is TRBJ2-5; the D is unclear. CDR3 in DNA: TGCAGTGCTAGATTGCCGCCCGGGTACCAGTACTTC. As protein: CSARLPPGYQYF.